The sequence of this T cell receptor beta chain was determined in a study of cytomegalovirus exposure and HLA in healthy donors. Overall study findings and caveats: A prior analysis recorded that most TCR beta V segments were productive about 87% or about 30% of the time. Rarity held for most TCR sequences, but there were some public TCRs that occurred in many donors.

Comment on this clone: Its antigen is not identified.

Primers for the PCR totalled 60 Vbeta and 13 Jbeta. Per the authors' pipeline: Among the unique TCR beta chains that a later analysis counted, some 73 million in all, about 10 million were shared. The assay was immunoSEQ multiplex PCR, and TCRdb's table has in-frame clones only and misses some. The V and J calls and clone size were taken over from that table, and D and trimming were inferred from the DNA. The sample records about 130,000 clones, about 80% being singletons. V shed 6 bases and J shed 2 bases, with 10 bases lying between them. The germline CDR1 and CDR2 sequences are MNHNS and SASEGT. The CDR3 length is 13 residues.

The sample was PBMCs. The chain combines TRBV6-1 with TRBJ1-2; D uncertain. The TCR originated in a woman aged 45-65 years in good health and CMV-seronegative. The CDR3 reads CASSRDGNYGYTF. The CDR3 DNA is TGTGCCAGCAGCCGCGACGGGAACTATGGCTACACCTTC.